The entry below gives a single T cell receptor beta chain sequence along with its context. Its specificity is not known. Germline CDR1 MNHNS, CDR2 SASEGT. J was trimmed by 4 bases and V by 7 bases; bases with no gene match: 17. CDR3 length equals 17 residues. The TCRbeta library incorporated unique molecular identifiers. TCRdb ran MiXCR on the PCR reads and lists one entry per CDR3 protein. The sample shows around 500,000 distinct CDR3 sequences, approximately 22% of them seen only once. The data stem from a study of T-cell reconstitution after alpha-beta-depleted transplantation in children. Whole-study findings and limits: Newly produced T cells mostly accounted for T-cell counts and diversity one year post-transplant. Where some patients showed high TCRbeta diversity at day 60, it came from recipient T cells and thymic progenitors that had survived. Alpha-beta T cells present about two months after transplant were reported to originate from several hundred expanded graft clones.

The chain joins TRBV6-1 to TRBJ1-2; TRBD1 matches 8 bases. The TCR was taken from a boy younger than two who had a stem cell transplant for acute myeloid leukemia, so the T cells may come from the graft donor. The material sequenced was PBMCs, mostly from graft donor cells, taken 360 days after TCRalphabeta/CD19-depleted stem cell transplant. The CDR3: CASNGQGMSYRGYGYTF. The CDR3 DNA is TGTGCCAGCAACGGACAGGGAATGAGTTATCGGGGCTATGGCTACACCTTC.